This TCR beta chain is drawn from a study of spatial heterogeneity in lung cancer. All TCR cDNA molecules were individually tagged with a unique molecular identifier. Using its own MiXCR run on the 5' RACE reads, TCRdb lists one record per CDR3 protein. The sample records 7,500 to 9,000 distinct CDR3 sequences, approximately 9.9% being singletons. J was trimmed by 2 bases and V by 3 bases; bases with no gene match: 6. This CDR3 contains 15 residues. This clonotype was seen repeatedly, ten times or more. The time point here: sample taken at primary tumor resection. Samples came from 60 to 75 TRACERx patients with untreated early-stage lung cancer. Tumor, nontumor lung or frozen PBMC supplied whole RNA, sequenced without sorting.

The TCR comes from a male donor with early-stage non-small cell lung cancer. The sample here was normal lung tissue next to the tumor, taken at surgery. The chain uses TRBV12-3 or TRBV12-4 and TRBJ2-7, with TRBD1 matching 8 bases. CDR3: CASSLGTGVTYEQYF. The CDR3 bases are TGTGCCAGCAGTTTGGGGACAGGTGTCACCTACGAGCAGTACTTC.